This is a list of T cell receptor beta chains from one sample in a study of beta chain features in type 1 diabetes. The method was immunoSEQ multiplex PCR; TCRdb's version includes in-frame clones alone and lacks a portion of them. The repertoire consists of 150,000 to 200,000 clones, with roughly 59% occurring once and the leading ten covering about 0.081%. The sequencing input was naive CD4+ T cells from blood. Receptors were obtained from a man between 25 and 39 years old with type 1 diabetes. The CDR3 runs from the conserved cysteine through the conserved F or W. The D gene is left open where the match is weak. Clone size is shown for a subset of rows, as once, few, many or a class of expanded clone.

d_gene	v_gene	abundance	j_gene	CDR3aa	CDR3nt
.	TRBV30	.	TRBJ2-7	CAWSVRGDSLYEQYF	TGTGCCTGGAGTGTACGCGGGGACAGCCTCTACGAGCAGTACTTC
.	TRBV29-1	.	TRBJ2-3	CSAHAGVPSTDTQYF	TGCAGCGCCCATGCCGGGGTACCTAGCACAGATACGCAGTATTTT
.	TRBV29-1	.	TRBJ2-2	CSVSRTATGELFF	TGCAGCGTCTCAAGGACGGCCACCGGGGAGCTGTTTTTT
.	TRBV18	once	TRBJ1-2	CASSPWGAGYGYTF	TGTGCCAGCTCACCATGGGGGGCTGGCTATGGCTACACCTTC
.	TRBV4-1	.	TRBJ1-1	CASSQDSRAGGRAEAFF	TGCGCCAGCAGCCAAGACTCCCGGGCCGGGGGCCGGGCTGAAGCTTTCTTT
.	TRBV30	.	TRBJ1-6	CAWSSGGESPLHF	TGTGCCTGGAGTTCTGGGGGCGAATCACCCCTCCACTTT
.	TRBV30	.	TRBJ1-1	CAWKYMNTEAFF	TGTGCCTGGAAGTACATGAACACTGAAGCTTTCTTT
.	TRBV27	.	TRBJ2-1	CASSYIRQMYNEQFF	TGTGCCAGCAGTTACATTCGACAAATGTACAATGAGCAGTTCTTC
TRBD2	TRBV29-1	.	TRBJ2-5	CSICSAGGETQYF	TGCAGCATCTGCTCGGCGGGAGGGGAGACCCAGTACTTC
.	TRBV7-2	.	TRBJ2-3	CASSFVSYTDTQYF	TGTGCCAGCAGCTTCGTTAGCTACACAGATACGCAGTATTTT
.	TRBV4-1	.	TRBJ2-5	CASSQLIAVETQYF	TGCGCCAGCAGCCAGCTAATCGCAGTAGAGACCCAGTACTTC
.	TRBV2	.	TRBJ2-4	CASSVGAEIQYF	TGTGCCAGCAGTGTAGGGGCCGAGATTCAGTACTTC
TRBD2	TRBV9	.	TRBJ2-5	CATSSGQETQYF	TGTGCCACCTCTAGCGGCCAAGAGACCCAGTACTTC
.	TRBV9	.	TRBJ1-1	CASSVAWVNTEAFF	TGTGCCAGCAGCGTAGCCTGGGTGAACACTGAAGCTTTCTTT
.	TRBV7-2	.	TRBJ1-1	CASSRGRGTEAFF	TGTGCCAGCAGCCGAGGTCGGGGGACTGAAGCTTTCTTT
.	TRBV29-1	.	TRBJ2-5	CSVVGGTETQYF	TGCAGCGTTGTCGGGGGCACGGAGACCCAGTACTTC
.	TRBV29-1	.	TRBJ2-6	CSVVGPSGANVLTF	TGCAGCGTTGTTGGTCCCTCTGGGGCCAACGTCCTGACTTTC
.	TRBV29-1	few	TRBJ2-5	CSVSGASDQYF	TGCAGCGTCTCAGGTGCTAGTGACCAGTACTTC
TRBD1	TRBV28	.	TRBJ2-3	CASSPGGEDTQYF	TGTGCCAGCAGTCCAGGGGGCGAAGATACGCAGTATTTT
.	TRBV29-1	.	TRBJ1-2	CSVEAGLGYTF	TGCAGCGTGGAGGCCGGGCTTGGCTACACCTTC
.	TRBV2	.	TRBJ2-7	CASRTPAPQGLSYEQYF	TGTGCCAGCAGAACCCCAGCCCCACAGGGCCTCTCCTACGAGCAGTACTTC
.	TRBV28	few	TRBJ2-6	CASSRASSGANVLTF	TGTGCCAGCAGTCGAGCGAGCTCTGGGGCCAACGTCCTGACTTTC
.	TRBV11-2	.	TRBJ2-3	CATVGGTDTQYF	TGTGCCACCGTCGGGGGCACAGATACGCAGTATTTT
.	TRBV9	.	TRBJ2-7	CASSVGLGEGYEQYF	TGTGCCAGCAGCGTAGGGTTAGGGGAAGGCTACGAGCAGTACTTC
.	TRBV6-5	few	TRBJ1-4	CASSYEGRNEKLFF	TGTGCCAGCAGTTACGAGGGGAGGAATGAAAAACTGTTTTTT
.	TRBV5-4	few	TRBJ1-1	CASRRAGRAFF	TGTGCCAGCAGACGAGCAGGGCGAGCTTTCTTT
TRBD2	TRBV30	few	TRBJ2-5	CAWSPTRTSGRFETQYF	TGTGCCTGGAGTCCTACCCGGACTAGCGGGCGGTTCGAGACCCAGTACTTC
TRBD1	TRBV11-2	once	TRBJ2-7	CASSTGTEDYEQYF	TGTGCCAGCAGCACCGGGACAGAGGATTACGAGCAGTACTTC
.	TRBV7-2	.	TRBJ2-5	CASSLVHSQETQYF	TGTGCCAGCAGCTTAGTTCACAGTCAAGAGACCCAGTACTTC
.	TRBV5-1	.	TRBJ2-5	CASSFEGGQETQYF	TGCGCCAGCAGCTTCGAAGGGGGCCAAGAGACCCAGTACTTC
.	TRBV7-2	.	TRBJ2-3	CASSLVSRLDTDTQYF	TGTGCCAGCAGCTTAGTCTCGCGATTAGACACAGATACGCAGTATTTT
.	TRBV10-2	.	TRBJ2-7	CASGGPGVEQYF	TGCGCCAGCGGCGGGCCCGGAGTCGAGCAGTACTTC
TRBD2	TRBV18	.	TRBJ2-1	CASSPPGTGGNEQFF	TGTGCCAGCTCACCACCGGGGACCGGGGGGAATGAGCAGTTCTTC
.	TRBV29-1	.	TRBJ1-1	CSALTIPVGSEAFF	TGCAGCGCTCTCACCATTCCGGTGGGATCTGAAGCTTTCTTT
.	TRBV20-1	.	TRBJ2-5	CSARTGETQYF	TGCAGTGCTAGAACTGGGGAGACCCAGTACTTC
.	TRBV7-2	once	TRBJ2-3	CASSLYRDTQYF	TGTGCCAGCAGCTTATATCGAGATACGCAGTATTTT
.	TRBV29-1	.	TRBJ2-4	CSVGERAKNIQYF	TGCAGCGTTGGTGAGAGAGCCAAAAACATTCAGTACTTC